This T cell receptor (beta chain) derives from a study of brain T cells in children with intractable seizures. A remark on this clone: Other DNA sequences of this sample code for an identical CDR3.

This sample's time point: blood from clinic visit 5 months post-surgery; TSC patient then seizure free. Surgery cases with the highest brain T cell transcript signatures were chosen for sequencing. Before surgery, patients took at least one anti-epileptic drug. TCRdb's table, derived via immunoSEQ multiplex PCR, lists solely in-frame clones and lacks some. This sample has 340,000 or so clones; about 93% occur once, and the top ten carry about 6%. Between the trimmed V and J ends, which lost 1 base and 3 bases, there was a span of 7 bases. This CDR3 is built from 14 residues. Germline V lookup: CDR1 KGHDR, CDR2 SFDVKD.

The origin of this receptor is a boy in the first two years of life with tuberous sclerosis and intractable seizures. The source was peripheral blood, collected less than 6 months after surgery. The chain recombines TRBV24-1 with TRBJ2-3, with unresolved D. This CDR3 reads CATSDFSGTDTQYF. In DNA form, the CDR3 reads TGTGCCACCAGTGATTTCTCTGGGACAGATACGCAGTATTTT.